These 23 T cell receptor beta chains originate from one sample sequenced in a study of cytomegalovirus exposure and HLA in healthy donors. PCR used 60 Vbeta primers and 13 Jbeta primers. Clones were read by immunoSEQ multiplex PCR, and TCRdb kept only the in-frame ones, dropping some. The table lists roughly 130,000 clones, 74% of them singletons. Source material: PBMCs. All receptors come from a woman aged 45-65 years in good health and CMV-seropositive.

This sequence joins TRBV4-3 and TRBJ2-1, with D maybe TRBD1 (5 bases). This CDR3 contains 15 residues. Germline loops: CDR1 LGHNA, CDR2 YSLEER. The V gene lost 3 bases and the J gene lost 6 bases, with 15 bases spanning the gap. CDR3 sequence reads: CASSQIRARSNEQFF. The CDR3 nucleotides are TGCGCCAGCAGCCAGATCAGGGCCAGGAGCAATGAGCAGTTCTTC.

The chain uses TRBV19 and TRBJ2-6; D not resolved. Germline CDR1 and CDR2: LNHDA and SQIVND (reference sequence). V lost 5 bases and J lost 0, with 5 bases in between. The CDR3 has 14 amino acids. The CDR3 loop reads CASSFGSGANVLTF. CDR3 DNA: TGTGCCAGTAGTTTCGGCTCTGGGGCCAACGTCCTGACTTTC.

The chain is built from TRBV18 and TRBJ2-5, with D possibly TRBD2 on 6 matching bases. Trimming removed 3 bases at V and 2 bases at J, with 13 bases between. Germline CDR1 KGHSH, CDR2 LQKENI. The CDR3 has 15 amino acids. CDR3 sequence (DNA): TGTGCCAGCTCACCGGGAGGAAGGGTACAAGAGACCCAGTACTTC. Its translation is CASSPGGRVQETQYF.

The chain combines TRBV29-1 with TRBJ2-7; D may be TRBD1 (6 bases). CDR1 is SQVTM and CDR2 is ANQGSEA in the germline V gene. This CDR3 contains 10 residues. V was pared by 6 bases and J by 4 bases, with 7 bases between. The CDR3 region has the DNA TGCAGCGTCGGACAGTACGAGCAGTACTTC. Residues: CSVGQYEQYF.

This rearrangement joins TRBV6-5 to TRBJ2-2, with TRBD2 matching over 8 bases. The germline V gene encodes CDR1 MNHEY and CDR2 SVGAGI. This CDR3 has 15 residues. V dropped 6 bases and J dropped 7; count of bases not matched to a gene: 10. Here the CDR3 reads CASSVAGSHGGELFF. For the CDR3, the DNA is TGTGCCAGCAGCGTAGCGGGGTCGCACGGCGGGGAGCTGTTTTTT.

The chain is built from TRBV5-6 and TRBJ2-3, with D maybe TRBD2 (5 bases). Looked up from germline, CDR1 is SGHDT and CDR2 is YYEEEE. Trimming stripped 0 bases from V and 5 bases from J, with 7 bases between. The CDR3 spans 13 residues. The chain's CDR3 is CASSLAEGDTQYF. The CDR3 DNA is TGTGCCAGCAGCTTGGCCGAGGGAGATACGCAGTATTTT.

This clone has only one observation. The rearrangement links TRBV18 to TRBJ2-5; TRBD1 matches at 9 bases. The J call may be faulty, since TRBJ2-7 better matches the DNA end. Germline values: CDR1 KGHSH, CDR2 LQKENI. The CDR3 loop spans 14 amino acids. CDR3 sequence reads: CASSLGTGSYEQYF. CDR3 in DNA: TGTGCCAGCTCACTCGGGACAGGGTCCTACGAGCAGTACTTC.

This sequence joins TRBV19 and TRBJ2-2; 9 bases line up with TRBD1. This CDR3 is built from 15 residues. V lost 4 bases, J lost 6 bases, and 6 bases stayed unmatched. Per the germline V gene, CDR1 is LNHDA and CDR2 is SQIVND (reference sequence). CDR3 protein: CASSRDRAPAGELFF. Written as DNA, the CDR3 is TGTGCCAGTAGTAGGGACAGGGCCCCCGCCGGGGAGCTGTTTTTT.

The chain joins TRBV15 to TRBJ1-2; D might be TRBD1 (5 bases). Germline V gene sequence: CDR1 LNHNV, CDR2 YYDKDF (reference sequence). Deletions cut 5 bases from V and 3 bases from J, with 13 bases between. The length of the CDR3 is 14 residues. In DNA form, the CDR3 reads TGTGCCACCAGCGCCTCAGGGCGTGACTATGGCTACACCTTC. Encoded protein: CATSASGRDYGYTF.

V and J are TRBV6-6 and TRBJ2-7; possible D gene TRBD2, 6 bases. V was trimmed by 4 bases and J by 6 bases, leaving 13 bases between them. Germline values: CDR1 MNHNY, CDR2 SVGAGI (reference sequence). The CDR3 runs to 13 residues. The CDR3 reads CASSSGTVGEQYF. The CDR3 region has the DNA TGTGCCAGCAGTTCCGGGACTGTCGGCGAGCAGTACTTC.

The chain combines TRBV7-2 with TRBJ2-7; tentative D call: TRBD2 (6 bases). The V end lost 1 base, the J end lost 5 bases, and 12 bases lay between the germline ends. CDR1 and CDR2 from the germline V gene are SGHTA and FQGNSA. The CDR3 totals 14 residues. CDR3 sequence reads: CASSLERTIDEQYF. CDR3 coding DNA: TGTGCCAGCAGCTTAGAACGGACTATCGACGAGCAGTACTTC.

The V gene is TRBV29-1, the J gene TRBJ1-4; a possible D gene is TRBD1 (5 bases). Trimming cost V 6 bases and J 3 bases, with 14 bases left between them. Germline assignment: CDR1 SQVTM and CDR2 ANQGSEA. This CDR3 spans 14 amino acids. CDR3 bases: TGCAGCGTACGGAAACTGGGGCCTAATGAAAAACTGTTTTTT. Residues: CSVRKLGPNEKLFF.

The V and J genes are TRBV19 and TRBJ1-1; 9 bases map to TRBD1. Trimming took 5 bases from V and 11 from J; bases not matched to a gene: 12. The germline CDR1 and CDR2 sequences are LNHDA and SQIVND (reference sequence). There are 14 residues in the CDR3. The CDR3 is CASSSRDRAASAFF. CDR3 sequence (DNA): TGTGCCAGTAGTTCCCGGGACAGGGCCGCTTCGGCTTTCTTT.

The CDR3: CASDAGGGTDTQYF. For the CDR3, the DNA is TGCGCCAGCGATGCTGGCGGCGGCACAGATACGCAGTATTTT. The chain has TRBV5-1 and TRBJ2-3; D is uncertain. The CDR3 totals 14 residues. V lost 7 bases and J lost 1, with 13 bases in between. Per the germline V gene, CDR1 is SGHRS and CDR2 is YFSETQ.

This clone was seen a handful of times. The chain uses TRBV29-1 and TRBJ2-3; 7 bases match TRBD1. The V and J ends lost 7 bases and 5 bases, in that order; junction bases with no gene match: 6. The germline V gene has CDR1 SQVTM and CDR2 ANQGSEA. The CDR3 is made up of 12 amino acids. In DNA, the CDR3 is TGCAGCGCTACAGGGGCGGGAGATACGCAGTATTTT. This sequence encodes CSATGAGDTQYF.

This clone has more than one count but fewer than ten. The chain has TRBV7-2 and TRBJ2-1; D gene uncertain. The CDR3 length is 12 residues. Trimming cost V 4 bases and J 3 bases, with 4 bases left between them. Per the germline V gene, CDR1 is SGHTA and CDR2 is FQGNSA. CDR3 region: CASSSYYNEQFF. For the CDR3, the DNA is TGTGCCAGCAGCTCCTACTACAATGAGCAGTTCTTC.

The gene calls are TRBV7-2 and TRBJ2-4; a weak D match, TRBD2 (6 bases). The V end lost 5 bases, the J end lost 2 bases, and 19 bases lay between the germline ends. This CDR3 is 17 amino acids long. Germline V CDR1 and CDR2: SGHTA, FQGNSA. The CDR3 DNA reads as TGTGCCAGCAGCGCCAAGACTAGGAGGGAGTCCAAAAACATTCAGTACTTC. Translation: CASSAKTRRESKNIQYF.

This clone was seen only a few times. The chain has TRBV18 and TRBJ2-1, with TRBD2 identical over 8 bases. V was clipped by 6 bases and J by 3 bases; unmatched bases: 7. The CDR3 spans 15 residues. Germline assignment: CDR1 KGHSH and CDR2 LQKENI. CDR3 coding DNA: TGTGCCAGCTCTCCGTTTAGCGGGGACTACAATGAGCAGTTCTTC. This translates into CASSPFSGDYNEQFF.

This clone was picked up one time. V and J are TRBV7-6 and TRBJ1-1; TRBD1 is a possible D gene (5 bases). Trimming removed 2 bases at V and 3 bases at J, with 7 bases between. In germline, CDR1 is SGHVS, CDR2 FNYEAQ. The CDR3 is 13 residues long. In DNA form, the CDR3 reads TGTGCCAGCAGCTTAAAAGGGGACACTGAAGCTTTCTTT. Amino acids: CASSLKGDTEAFF. The full variable domain, in which reference TRBV7-6 and TRBJ1-1 provide the parts outside the CDR3, is GAGVSQSPRYKVTKRGQDVALRCDPISGHVSLYWYRQALGQGPEFLTYFNYEAQQDKSGLPNDRFSAERPEGSISTLTIQRTEQRDSAMYRCASSLKGDTEAFFGQGTRLTVV.

The chain recombines TRBV6-1 with TRBJ2-5; D is perhaps TRBD2 (6 bases). This CDR3 has 15 residues. Per germline, CDR1 MNHNS and CDR2 SASEGT. With 4 bases removed from V and 1 base from J, the gap between germline ends came to 13 bases. The CDR3 loop is CASSGSPGAQETQYF. In DNA, the CDR3 is TGTGCCAGCAGTGGGTCCCCGGGAGCCCAAGAGACCCAGTACTTC.

This clone was detected once. This sequence joins TRBV2 and TRBJ1-6, with D unclear. The CDR3 contains 11 residues. The germline V gene has CDR1 SNHLY and CDR2 FYNNEI. V was trimmed by 3 bases and J by 11 bases, leaving 5 bases between them. The CDR3: CASSDRPPLHF. The CDR3 DNA is TGTGCCAGCAGTGACCGTCCACCCCTCCACTTT.

This rearrangement joins TRBV9 to TRBJ2-6, with 7 bases fitting TRBD2. The CDR3 length is 15 residues. Germline V gene lookup returns CDR1 SGDLS and CDR2 YYNGEE. Trimming took 7 bases from V and 0 from J; bases not matched to a gene: 4. CDR3 region: CASGRVHSGANVLTF. The CDR3 region has the DNA TGTGCCAGCGGGAGGGTACACTCTGGGGCCAACGTCCTGACTTTC.

The chain carries TRBV2 and TRBJ2-4; 9 bases line up with TRBD1. Germline V lookup: CDR1 SNHLY, CDR2 FYNNEI. The CDR3 totals 14 residues. Unmatched junction bases numbered 6, after V lost 8 bases and J lost 4 bases. CDR3 residues: CASGNRGRKNIQYF. CDR3 bases: TGTGCCAGCGGAAACAGGGGGCGAAAAAACATTCAGTACTTC.